This T cell receptor (beta chain) is from a study of T cell responses to AZD1222 COVID-19 vaccine. Study results and limitations: Donors were chiefly white British, with a greater number of females, and clonal diversity was perhaps underestimated.

Libraries were prepared by immunoSEQ multiplex PCR; TCRdb keeps only in-frame clonotypes and omits some of them. This table holds 130,000 to 150,000 clones, about nine tenths found once. With 5 bases removed from V and 7 bases from J, the gap between germline ends came to 9 bases. The CDR3 loop spans 12 amino acids. This clone has a single count. What it binds is not known. Second-dose schedules of about 4 or about 12 weeks were combined. The receptor's source is an adult who received the AZD1222 COVID-19 vaccine. The genes are TRBV12-3 or TRBV12-4 and TRBJ2-1; D unresolved. Material: peripheral blood, obtained 28 days after the second AZD1222 dose. CDR3 DNA: TGTGCCAGCAGTCTTAGCTCAAATGAGCAGTTCTTC. Residues: CASSLSSNEQFF.